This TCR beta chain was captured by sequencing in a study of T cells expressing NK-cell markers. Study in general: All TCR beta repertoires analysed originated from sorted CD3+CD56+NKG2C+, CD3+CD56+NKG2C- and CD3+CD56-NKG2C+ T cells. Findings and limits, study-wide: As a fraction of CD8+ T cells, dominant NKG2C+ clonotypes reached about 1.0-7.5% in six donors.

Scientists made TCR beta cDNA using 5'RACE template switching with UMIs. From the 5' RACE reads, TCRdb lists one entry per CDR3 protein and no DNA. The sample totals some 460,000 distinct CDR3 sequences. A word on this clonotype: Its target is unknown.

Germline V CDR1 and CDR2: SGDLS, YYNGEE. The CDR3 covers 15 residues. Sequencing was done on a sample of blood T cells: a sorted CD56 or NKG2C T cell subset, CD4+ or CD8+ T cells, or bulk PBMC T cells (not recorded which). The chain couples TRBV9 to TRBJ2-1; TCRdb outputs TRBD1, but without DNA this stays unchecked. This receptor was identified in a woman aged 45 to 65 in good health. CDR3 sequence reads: CASSGRGVSYNEQFF.